This T cell receptor beta chain was obtained from a study of T cell repertoires in cytomegalovirus infection. Overall study context: Newly reported HLA-C-restricted and thoroughly characterized HLA-B-restricted CMV epitopes were employed. Public TCR beta signature analysis indicated the presence of both CMV infection and matching HLA type. Broader study findings: The cumulative frequency of public TCR beta families distinguished individuals who carried CMV together with the relevant HLA.

This clonotype has only one observation. Its antigen remains unknown. Germline V gives CDR1 MNHEY, CDR2 SVGAGI. The V and J ends lost 6 bases and 2 bases, in that order; junction bases with no gene match: 6. CDR3 length: 15 residues. Using its own MiXCR run on the reads, TCRdb lists one record per CDR3 protein. Of 650,000 to 850,000 distinct CDR3 sequences in the sample, 25% to 30% were seen once. The sample was cultured CD8+ T cells from PBMCs, taken from culture after CMV antigen stimulation. This receptor was identified in a human donor in good health (CMV status not recorded). Some clones in this sample may be carry-over from other donors' samples. The rearrangement links TRBV6-5 to TRBJ2-1; 8 bases fit TRBD1. CDR3 DNA sequence: TGTGCCAGCAGGGAGACAGGGGAGGCCTACAATGAGCAGTTCTTC. It is translated as CASRETGEAYNEQFF.